A selection of T cell receptor beta chains follows, all from one sample in a study of shared clonotypes between healthy human individuals. Data came from immunoSEQ multiplex PCR; TCRdb stores just in-frame clones and leaves some out. The sample lists about 640,000 clones, around 72% seen once, with under 2% in the top ten. The specimen was memory CD4+ T cells sorted from blood. Receptor source: a woman in her thirties in good health. CDR3s include the opening cysteine and the closing phenylalanine or tryptophan. D genes are given only for firm matches. Some rows have no size entry. The others give once, few or many, or a class for an expanded clone.

abundance	v_gene	j_gene	d_gene	CDR3aa	CDR3nt
-	TRBV7-9	TRBJ2-3	TRBD2	CASSLARLAGVAADTQYF	TGTGCCAGCAGCTTAGCGCGACTAGCGGGAGTAGCGGCAGATACGCAGTATTTT
-	TRBV5-6	TRBJ2-7	-	CASSHNAGLNYEQYF	TGTGCCAGCAGCCATAACGCTGGACTGAACTACGAGCAGTACTTC
-	TRBV6-5	TRBJ2-1	TRBD1	CASSYRDRRNEQFF	TGTGCCAGCAGTTACCGGGACAGGCGGAATGAGCAGTTCTTC
-	TRBV7-2	TRBJ2-7	-	CASSLYRGNHYEQYF	TGTGCCAGCAGCTTATATCGCGGGAATCATTACGAGCAGTACTTC
-	TRBV28	TRBJ1-3	TRBD1	CASSLGQPGSGNTIYF	TGTGCCAGCAGTCTGGGACAGCCCGGCTCTGGAAACACCATATATTTT
-	TRBV18	TRBJ2-3	-	CASSPGRGGTDTQYF	TGTGCCAGCTCACCCGGGCGGGGCGGCACAGATACGCAGTATTTT
-	TRBV6-5	TRBJ1-5	-	CASSRTENSNQPQHF	TGTGCCAGCAGTAGGACAGAAAATAGCAATCAGCCCCAGCATTTT
few	TRBV10-1	TRBJ1-1	-	CASSESVSGWPEAFF	TGCGCCAGCAGTGAGTCGGTTTCAGGCTGGCCTGAAGCTTTCTTT
-	TRBV27	TRBJ2-5	-	CASSLSHIRETQYF	TGTGCCAGCAGTTTATCTCATATCCGAGAGACCCAGTACTTC
-	TRBV19	TRBJ2-1	-	CASSTPGYNEQFF	TGTGCCAGTAGTACCCCCGGTTACAATGAGCAGTTCTTC
-	TRBV6-1	TRBJ2-7	-	CASRWDSSSYEQYF	TGTGCCAGCAGATGGGACTCCAGCTCCTACGAGCAGTACTTC
-	TRBV5-1	TRBJ2-7	-	CASSFQAEGNEQYF	TGCGCCAGCAGCTTCCAAGCAGAGGGCAACGAGCAGTACTTC
many	TRBV30	TRBJ1-3	-	CAWSKGGNTIYF	TGTGCCTGGAGTAAGGGGGGAAACACCATATATTTT
few	TRBV5-4	TRBJ1-5	-	CASSFPNQPQHF	TGTGCCAGCAGCTTCCCTAATCAGCCCCAGCATTTT
-	TRBV28	TRBJ2-4	-	CASSSPFTGVKNIQYF	TGTGCCAGCAGTTCCCCCTTCACGGGCGTCAAAAACATTCAGTACTTC
-	TRBV28	TRBJ2-5	-	CASSLFGETQYF	TGTGCCAGCAGTTTATTTGGGGAGACCCAGTACTTC
-	TRBV25-1	TRBJ2-7	TRBD2	CASSDLGEGLFYEQYF	TGTGCCAGCAGCGACTTGGGGGAGGGCCTATTTTACGAGCAGTACTTC
-	TRBV6-4	TRBJ1-2	-	CASSATGAHLYTF	TGTGCCAGCAGTGCGACCGGGGCACACCTCTACACCTTC
-	TRBV28	TRBJ2-1	TRBD2	CASSFVRLANNEQFF	TGTGCCAGCAGTTTTGTTAGACTAGCGAACAATGAGCAGTTCTTC
few	TRBV15	TRBJ1-2	-	CATSRGGRVGGYTF	TGTGCCACCAGCAGAGGCGGACGCGTGGGTGGCTACACCTTC
-	TRBV5-1	TRBJ1-1	-	CASQEGNTEAFF	TGCGCCAGCCAAGAAGGGAACACTGAAGCTTTCTTT
-	TRBV5-1	TRBJ1-1	TRBD1	CASSLDRGRLEAFF	TGCGCCAGCAGCTTGGACAGGGGGCGTCTTGAAGCTTTCTTT
-	TRBV2	TRBJ1-3	-	CASRRDNSGNTIYF	TGTGCCAGCCGTAGGGACAACTCTGGAAACACCATATATTTT
many	TRBV10-3	TRBJ1-1	-	CAISAGVRVAFF	TGTGCCATCAGTGCAGGGGTTCGGGTGGCTTTCTTT
once	TRBV20-1	TRBJ1-1	-	CSAEREEAFF	TGCAGTGCAGAAAGGGAGGAAGCTTTCTTT
-	TRBV7-7	TRBJ2-3	-	CASSPRSGRLTDTQYF	TGTGCCAGCAGCCCCCGTTCCGGACGGCTCACAGATACGCAGTATTTT
-	TRBV11-2	TRBJ2-6	-	CASSLNPGANVLTF	TGTGCCAGCAGCCTGAATCCTGGGGCCAACGTCCTGACTTTC
-	TRBV2	TRBJ1-4	TRBD1	CASRKQGLLGTNEKLFF	TGTGCCAGCCGAAAACAGGGGCTATTAGGGACTAATGAAAAACTGTTTTTT
-	TRBV5-4	TRBJ2-7	TRBD1	CASSLAGQGAHEQYF	TGTGCCAGCAGCTTGGCCGGGCAGGGGGCCCACGAGCAGTACTTC
-	TRBV11-2	TRBJ2-1	TRBD2	CASYGGLAGEKFF	TGTGCCAGCTACGGGGGACTAGCGGGAGAGAAGTTCTTC
-	TRBV27	TRBJ1-2	-	CASSSSAGVYGYTF	TGTGCCAGCAGTTCATCCGCAGGCGTCTATGGCTACACCTTC
many	TRBV6-6	TRBJ2-7	-	CASSQRTVGEQYF	TGTGCCAGCAGTCAACGGACAGTCGGCGAGCAGTACTTC